This T cell receptor (beta chain) comes out of a study of CD8 T cells in ankylosing spondylitis. A single record per CDR3 protein comes from TCRdb applying MiXCR to the 5' RACE reads. The table has 300,000 to 350,000 distinct CDR3 sequences, less than 25% seen once. A few counts support this clonotype. This TCR came from a female donor with ankylosing spondylitis or in good health (not recorded which). The sequenced sample consisted of blood, either unsorted or a sorted T cell fraction (not recorded which).

CDR3 in amino acids: CASSFSMEREQYF. The CDR3 DNA is TGCGCCAGCAGCTTTAGTATGGAGCGGGAGCAGTACTTC. The rearrangement links TRBV5-1 to TRBJ2-7, with D perhaps TRBD2 (5 bases). The CDR3 is 13 residues long. The germline V gene encodes CDR1 SGHRS and CDR2 YFSETQ. The V end lost 2 bases, the J end lost 7 bases, and 13 bases lay between the germline ends.